This T cell receptor beta chain was sequenced for a study of CD8+ T cells in alopecia areata. About the study: For the treated group, dosing was oral tofacitinib at 5 to 10 mg twice daily.

Overall study results and limits: Affected lesional scalp, above all in alopecia totalis/universalis, was more clonal than normal scalp.

This clone was seen only once. The antigen remains unidentified. Both peripheral blood and punch biopsies of lesional scalp skin were obtained from patients who had alopecia areata. The CDR3 contains 16 residues. The germline V gene has CDR1 SGHRS and CDR2 YFSETQ. V lost 2 bases and J lost 3; bases outside the gene matches: 8. The sequencing template was cDNA reverse transcribed from extracted RNA. The table came from immunoSEQ multiplex PCR; TCRdb's copy has only in-frame clones and leaves some out. This table has around 12,000 clones, approximately 60% appearing once. The receptor was derived from a human donor with alopecia areata. Sequencing input: skin. The genes are TRBV5-1 and TRBJ2-7, with 10 bases identical to TRBD2. CDR3 coding DNA: TGCGCCAGCAGCTTAGGAACTAGCGGGACAATCTACGAGCAGTACTTC. Residues: CASSLGTSGTIYEQYF.